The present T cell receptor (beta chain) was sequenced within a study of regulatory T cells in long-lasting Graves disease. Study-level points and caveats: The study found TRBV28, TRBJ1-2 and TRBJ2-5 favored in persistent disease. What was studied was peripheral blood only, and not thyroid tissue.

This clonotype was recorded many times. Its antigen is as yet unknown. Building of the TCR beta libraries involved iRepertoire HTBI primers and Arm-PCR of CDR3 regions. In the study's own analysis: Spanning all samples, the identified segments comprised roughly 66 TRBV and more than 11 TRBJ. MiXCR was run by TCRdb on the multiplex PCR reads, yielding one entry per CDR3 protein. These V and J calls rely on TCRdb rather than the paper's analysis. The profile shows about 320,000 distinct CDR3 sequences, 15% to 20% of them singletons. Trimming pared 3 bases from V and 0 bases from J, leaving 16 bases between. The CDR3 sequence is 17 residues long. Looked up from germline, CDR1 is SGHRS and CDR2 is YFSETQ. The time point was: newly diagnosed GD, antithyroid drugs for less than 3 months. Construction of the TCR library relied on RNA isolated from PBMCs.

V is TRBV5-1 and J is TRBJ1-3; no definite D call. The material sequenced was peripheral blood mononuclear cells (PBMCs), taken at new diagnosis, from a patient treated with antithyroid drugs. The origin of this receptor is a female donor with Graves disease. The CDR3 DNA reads TGCGCCAGCAGCTCGGGCCCACGGGCAGTCTCTGGAAACACCATATATTTT. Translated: CASSSGPRAVSGNTIYF.